This record looks at one TCR beta chain sequence and its context. What it recognizes is unknown. The data stem from a study of CD4 T cells in relation to SARS-CoV-2 and coronaviruses. Generated by immunoSEQ multiplex PCR, the TCRdb table keeps only in-frame clones and is missing some. The sample yields about 29,000 clones, approximately 80% seen once. CD4+ T cells from unexposed donors were obtained before the COVID-19 pandemic (2011-2018). After approximately ten days of culture, CD4+ T cells were isolated. Testing used SARS-CoV-2 S/N and four cold-coronavirus spikes on unexposed-donor CD4+ T cells, cells permitting. The germline gives CDR1 LNHDA, CDR2 SQIVND (reference sequence). V lost 2 bases and J lost 0; bases outside the gene matches: 15. The CDR3 extends over 20 amino acids.

The origin of this receptor is a human donor in good health. The chain carries TRBV19 and TRBJ1-5; 8 bases are a match to TRBD1. Sample: CD4+ T cells from PBMCs, cultured in vitro. DNA of the CDR3: TGTGCCAGTAGTATAAATCCCCGGACAGGGTTCGGTCATAGCAATCAGCCCCAGCATTTT. Protein: CASSINPRTGFGHSNQPQHF.